This T cell receptor beta chain was identified in a study of blood T cells in healthy people across ages. Turning to the study itself: About one barcoded beta molecule per two T cells came from capture by template switching.

Study conclusions and caveats: Compared with aged donors, long-lived donors showed fewer expanded clones, suggesting selection.

A sample-barcoded 5' primer and a J-beta primer mix were used in a second PCR of about 6 to 11 cycles. Carrying 12 random nucleotides, a template-switch adaptor labeled each individual cDNA molecule. TCRdb recomputed calls from the 5' RACE reads with MiXCR, one row per CDR3 protein. Among 780,000 or so distinct CDR3 sequences listed, 50% to 65% were seen once. This CDR3 is built from 12 residues. Germline CDR1 is MNHEY and CDR2 is SVGEGT. V shed 6 bases and J shed 6 bases, with 8 bases lying between them. About this clonotype itself: What it recognizes is unknown.

The specimen sequenced was blood. V gene TRBV6-2 or TRBV6-3 combines with J gene TRBJ2-2; D could derive from TRBD1 or TRBD2 (5 bases each). The receptor's source is a man aged 80 or over in good health. The CDR3 sequence is CASRKGPGELFF. The CDR3 DNA reads TGTGCCAGCAGGAAGGGACCCGGGGAGCTGTTTTTT.